These 31 T cell receptor beta chains share one sample of origin, sequenced in a study of OX40 agonist ivuxolimab in advanced cancers. The data were produced by immunoSEQ multiplex PCR, yet TCRdb's version contains in-frame clones alone and is incomplete. The data show 30,000 to 40,000 clones, approximately 89% seen once. Sequenced material: CD4+ or CD8+ T cells sorted from blood, taken in a trial of the OX40 agonist ivuxolimab. All receptors come from an adult with an advanced solid tumor such as melanoma, head and neck, liver or kidney cancer.

Only a few counts were recorded for this clone. This rearrangement joins TRBV6-1 to TRBJ1-2, with 7 bases identical to TRBD1. Trimming at V came to 7 bases and at J to 5 bases, leaving 10 bases not matched to a gene. The CDR3 consists of 14 residues. CDR1 and CDR2 (germline): MNHNS, SASEGT. The CDR3 DNA sequence: TGTGCCAGCAATAATCAGGGGGGCGCTTATGGCTACACCTTC. It translates to CASNNQGGAYGYTF.

The J gene is TRBJ2-3, the V gene TRBV2, with 15 bases matching TRBD2. J lost 6 bases, V lost 7 bases, and 17 bases had no gene match. The CDR3 sequence is 19 residues long. Per germline, CDR1 SNHLY and CDR2 FYNNEI. CDR3 protein: CASIVGLAGGLQGKDTQYF. The CDR3 bases are TGTGCCAGCATTGTGGGACTAGCGGGGGGTCTGCAGGGTAAGGATACGCAGTATTTT.

This clone has just one count. V and J are TRBV29-1 and TRBJ1-2, with 8 bases aligning to TRBD1. V trimming: 0 bases; J trimming: 5 bases; junction bases outside the gene matches: 5. CDR1 is SQVTM, CDR2 ANQGSEA, per germline. CDR3 length equals 14 residues. CDR3 coding DNA: TGCAGCGTTGAAGACAGGGGGCGGGAATATGGCTACACCTTC. It is translated as CSVEDRGREYGYTF.

This chain connects TRBV11-2 to TRBJ2-1; D is uncertain. V was clipped by 5 bases and J by 6 bases, with 5 bases between them. Germline V gene lookup returns CDR1 SGHAT and CDR2 FQNNGV. The CDR3 length is 11 residues. Here the CDR3 DNA reads TGTGCCAGCAGCCAATTCAATGAGCAGTTCTTC. This gives the protein CASSQFNEQFF. Full variable domain (rest looked up from reference TRBV11-2 and TRBJ2-1): EAGVAQSPRYKIIEKRQSVAFWCNPISGHATLYWYQQILGQGPKLLIQFQNNGVVDDSQLPKDRFSAERLKGVDSTLKIQPAKLEDSAVYLCASSQFNEQFFGPGTRLTVL.

The chain uses TRBV21-1 and TRBJ2-2; the DNA was not compared with TRBD2, the D call given in the table. TRBV21-1 is termed a pseudogene. The CDR3 covers 19 residues. The DNA for the CDR3 is TGTGCCAGCAGCAAAGTGGAATGGACTCTCATTCTGAACACCGGGGAGCTGTTTTTT. This translates into CASSKVEWTLILNTGELFF.

V and J are TRBV9 and TRBJ2-1; TRBD2 matches 7 bases. The CDR3 consists of 15 residues. The V segment lost 0 bases and the J segment 3 bases; nucleotides outside the gene matches: 3. Germline V gives CDR1 SGDLS, CDR2 YYNGEE. The DNA of the CDR3 is TGTGCCAGCAGCGTAGAGGGAGGGGTCTACAATGAGCAGTTCTTC. Its translation: CASSVEGGVYNEQFF.

The chain combines TRBV11-2 with TRBJ1-5; D not resolved. In germline, CDR1 is SGHAT, CDR2 FQNNGV. The CDR3 totals 14 residues. Trimming shortened V by 0 bases and J by 4 bases, and 7 bases separated the two germline ends. CDR3 in DNA: TGTGCCAGCAGCTTAGATTCGATGAATCAGCCCCAGCATTTT. Translated, it gives CASSLDSMNQPQHF.

Points on this clone: Other nucleotide sequences in the sample specify the same CDR3. The chain combines TRBV4-1 with TRBJ2-7, with 7 bases matching TRBD2. The CDR3 spans 13 residues. With 1 base clipped from V and 4 bases from J, the junction kept 1 base outside the gene matches. In germline, CDR1 is MGHRA, CDR2 YSYEKL. This chain's CDR3 is CASSQVGGYEQYF. DNA of the CDR3: TGCGCCAGCAGCCAAGTGGGGGGGTACGAGCAGTACTTC.

CDR3 in DNA: TGTGCCAGCAGCGTTTCTCGGGCTTCTTATGGCTACACCTTC. Translation gives CASSVSRASYGYTF. The rearrangement links TRBV9 to TRBJ1-2, with D unresolved. Germline V CDR1 and CDR2: SGDLS, YYNGEE. There are 14 residues in the CDR3. The V and J ends lost 2 bases and 5 bases respectively, with 13 bases between them.

Only one count was recorded for this clone. The V gene is TRBV27, the J gene TRBJ2-2; no clear D. V gave up 2 bases and J gave up 6 bases, with 4 bases separating them. Germline V gene data show CDR1 as MNHEY and CDR2 as SMNVEV (reference sequence). The CDR3 spans 12 residues. The CDR3 spells CASSLRAGELFF. Written as DNA, the CDR3 is TGTGCCAGCAGTTTAAGGGCCGGGGAGCTGTTTTTT.

The chain uses TRBV9 and TRBJ2-7, with D perhaps matching TRBD2 (6 bases). There are 15 residues in the CDR3. Between the trimmed V and J ends, which lost 0 bases and 7 bases, there was a span of 17 bases. The germline gives CDR1 SGDLS, CDR2 YYNGEE. CDR3 coding DNA: TGTGCCAGCAGCGTAGCTGTCGGGAGCCTAGGGGAGCAGTACTTC. It encodes CASSVAVGSLGEQYF.

V gene TRBV2 combines with J gene TRBJ2-5; D is unclear. This CDR3 region has 14 residues. The ends were cut back, 1 base at V and 2 bases at J, with 8 bases in the middle. Germline lookup yields CDR1 SNHLY and CDR2 FYNNEI. Here the CDR3 DNA reads TGTGCCAGCAGTGAAGGGGATCGACAAGAGACCCAGTACTTC. This encodes CASSEGDRQETQYF. The full variable domain, in which reference TRBV2 and TRBJ2-5 provide the parts outside the CDR3, is EPEVTQTPSHQVTQMGQEVILRCVPISNHLYFYWYRQILGQKVEFLVSFYNNEISEKSEIFDDQFSVERPDGSNFTLKIRSTKLEDSAMYFCASSEGDRQETQYFGPGTRLLVL.

The chain links TRBV27 to TRBJ2-7, with 7 bases aligning to TRBD1. Per the germline V gene, CDR1 is MNHEY and CDR2 is SMNVEV (reference sequence). The CDR3 is 14 residues long. The J segment lost 2 bases and the V segment lost 6 bases, leaving 7 bases of the junction unmatched. The CDR3 here is CASSTYQGAYEQYF. The CDR3 coding sequence is TGTGCCAGCAGCACGTATCAGGGGGCCTACGAGCAGTACTTC.

This clone appeared a few times. V and J are TRBV5-6 and TRBJ2-7; 8 bases map to TRBD1. Trimming took 4 bases from V and 5 from J; bases not matched to a gene: 5. Germline-derived CDR1 and CDR2 are SGHDT and YYEEEE. CDR3 length: 13 amino acids. CDR3 loop: CASSPSQGDEQYF. CDR3 nucleotides: TGTGCCAGCAGCCCATCACAGGGGGACGAGCAGTACTTC.

The V gene is TRBV7-9, the J gene TRBJ2-5; 12 positions agree with TRBD1. Unmatched junction bases numbered 12, after V lost 5 bases and J lost 5 bases. The CDR3 length is 17 residues. Per germline, CDR1 SEHNR and CDR2 FQNEAQ (reference sequence). In nucleotides, the CDR3 is TGTGCCAGCAGCCGAACTGGGACAGGGGGCTGGGGCGAGACCCAGTACTTC. Translation: CASSRTGTGGWGETQYF.

V gene TRBV7-9 combines with J gene TRBJ2-7, with no clear D. Trimming cost V 5 bases and J 1 base, with 12 bases left between them. CDR1 and CDR2 (germline): SEHNR, FQNEAQ (reference sequence). The CDR3 has 14 amino acids. The CDR3 here is CASSPDPESYEQYF. The CDR3 coding sequence is TGTGCCAGCAGCCCAGACCCGGAATCCTACGAGCAGTACTTC.

The chain recombines TRBV2 with TRBJ2-5, with 12 bases aligning to TRBD2. V shed 7 bases, J shed 2 bases, and the junction held 11 bases outside the gene matches. This CDR3 contains 17 residues. The germline gives CDR1 SNHLY, CDR2 FYNNEI. CDR3 sequence: CASTARLGTSGQETQYF. The CDR3 bases are TGTGCCAGCACGGCTAGGTTAGGGACTAGCGGGCAAGAGACCCAGTACTTC.

The chain links TRBV19 to TRBJ2-2, with no clear D. Germline loops: CDR1 LNHDA, CDR2 SQIVND (reference sequence). CDR3 size: 18 residues. V gave up 2 bases and J gave up 0 bases, with 16 bases separating them. In DNA, the CDR3 is TGTGCCAGTAGTATAACCCCCCGACTGATCCCGAACACCGGGGAGCTGTTTTTT. Residues: CASSITPRLIPNTGELFF.

The chain joins TRBV27 to TRBJ2-3; the D gene is possibly TRBD2 (6 bases). This CDR3 region has 14 residues. The V and J ends lost 10 bases and 2 bases respectively, with 16 bases between them. Germline V CDR1 and CDR2: MNHEY, SMNVEV (reference sequence). The CDR3 DNA follows: TGTGCCATCCGGGGGACGTGGGCCACAGATACGCAGTATTTT. The encoded protein is CAIRGTWATDTQYF.

This chain joins TRBV19 and TRBJ2-1; 7 nucleotides align to TRBD2. The germline V gene has CDR1 LNHDA and CDR2 SQIVND (reference sequence). V lost 1 base and J lost 3; bases outside the gene matches: 12. The CDR3 consists of 18 residues. The CDR3: CASSIVPPTSALYNEQFF. Here the CDR3 DNA reads TGTGCCAGTAGTATAGTACCCCCCACTAGCGCGCTCTACAATGAGCAGTTCTTC.

This chain connects TRBV13 to TRBJ1-2; TRBD1 might be the D (6 bases). V was cut by 5 bases and J by 0 bases, with 7 bases left in between. Looked up from germline, CDR1 is PRHDT and CDR2 is FYEKMQ (reference sequence). CDR3 size: 13 residues. The CDR3 DNA is TGTGCCAGCAGCGACAGGTCTAACTATGGCTACACCTTC. Protein product: CASSDRSNYGYTF.

V and J are TRBV19 and TRBJ2-7; TRBD1 matches 9 bases. The CDR3 runs to 15 residues. With 2 bases clipped from V and 4 bases from J, the junction kept 6 bases outside the gene matches. Germline-derived CDR1 and CDR2 are LNHDA and SQIVND (reference sequence). The chain's CDR3 is CASSISDRGLYEQYF. The CDR3 coding sequence is TGTGCCAGTAGTATATCTGACAGGGGGTTATACGAGCAGTACTTC.

This rearrangement joins TRBV30 to TRBJ1-2; D perhaps matches TRBD1 (5 bases). Germline CDR1 reads GTSNPN; CDR2 reads SVGIG (reference sequence). The CDR3 runs to 15 residues. Trimming cost V 1 base and J 0 bases, with 12 bases left between them. The CDR3 nucleotides read TGTGCCTGGAGTGGCTTAGGGACGGCTAACTATGGCTACACCTTC. Protein: CAWSGLGTANYGYTF.

V is TRBV9 and J is TRBJ2-3; D perhaps matches TRBD2 (6 bases). Germline lookup yields CDR1 SGDLS and CDR2 YYNGEE. This CDR3 comprises 13 residues. Trimming removed 6 bases from V and 4 bases from J, with 12 bases in between. The chain's CDR3 is CASNGGYADTQYF. For the CDR3, the DNA is TGTGCCAGCAATGGGGGGTATGCAGATACGCAGTATTTT.

The V gene is TRBV6-1, the J gene TRBJ1-1; D call uncertain. Germline CDR1 reads MNHNS; CDR2 reads SASEGT. V was trimmed by 3 bases and J by 2 bases, leaving 7 bases between them. The CDR3 has 13 residues. CDR3 nucleotide sequence: TGTGCCAGCAGTGAGTTAAGAAACACTGAAGCTTTCTTT. This sequence encodes CASSELRNTEAFF.

The chain joins TRBV15 to TRBJ2-7; 7 bases line up with TRBD1. V lost 3 bases, J lost 6 bases, and 14 bases stayed unmatched. Germline V lookup: CDR1 LNHNV, CDR2 YYDKDF (reference sequence). The CDR3 extends over 16 amino acids. The CDR3 is CATSSEGGPGRREQYF. The DNA of the CDR3 is TGTGCCACCAGCAGTGAAGGGGGCCCGGGACGCCGCGAGCAGTACTTC.

This chain joins TRBV9 and TRBJ2-2; TRBD2 matches 11 bases. The V and J ends lost 0 bases and 7 bases, in that order; junction bases with no gene match: 8. From germline, CDR1 is SGDLS and CDR2 YYNGEE. The CDR3 spans 17 residues. The CDR3 loop reads CASSVAVAGGPDGELFF. CDR3 bases: TGTGCCAGCAGCGTAGCAGTAGCGGGAGGGCCGGACGGGGAGCTGTTTTTT.

J is TRBJ2-2 and V is TRBV16; no clear D. V lost 4 bases, J lost 4 bases, and 1 base lay in between. Looked up from germline, CDR1 is KGHSY and CDR2 is FQNENV. The CDR3 runs 11 residues. The DNA of the CDR3 is TGTGCCAGCAGCCCCACCGGGGAGCTGTTTTTT. It translates to CASSPTGELFF.

This clone was detected only once. The chain combines TRBV5-1 with TRBJ2-1; weak D call: TRBD2 (5 bases). Germline CDR1 SGHRS, CDR2 YFSETQ. The V end lost 4 bases, the J end lost 2 bases, and 13 bases lay between the germline ends. The CDR3 is 15 amino acids. This CDR3 is CASSPPGSTYNEQFF. The CDR3 region has the DNA TGCGCCAGCAGCCCCCCGGGATCGACCTACAATGAGCAGTTCTTC.

This chain uses TRBV5-1 with TRBJ2-4; D is unclear. This CDR3 spans 14 amino acids. V dropped 0 bases and J dropped 1 base, with 5 bases sitting between them. Germline CDR1 reads SGHRS; CDR2 reads YFSETQ. The CDR3 DNA follows: TGCGCCAGCAGCTTGGCCGGGGCCAAAAACATTCAGTACTTC. Its translation is CASSLAGAKNIQYF.

This clone was recorded once. The chain links TRBV5-6 to TRBJ2-3; D uncertain. Germline V gene lookup returns CDR1 SGHDT and CDR2 YYEEEE. Deletions cut 0 bases from V and 2 bases from J, with 7 bases between. This CDR3 is built from 14 residues. CDR3 coding DNA: TGTGCCAGCAGCTTGGGAGGCAACACAGATACGCAGTATTTT. Amino acids: CASSLGGNTDTQYF.